This TCR beta chain stems from a study of T cells after yellow fever vaccination. Study outcomes and limitations: Most clones from primary vaccination resurfaced after the booster (nearly 97% CD4, 70% to 90% CD8).

The V gene end was trimmed by 0 bases and the J gene end by 9 bases; junction bases not matched to a gene: 5. The CDR3 consists of 14 residues. Germline assignment: CDR1 SGHTA and CDR2 FQGTGA. This clonotype was detected many times. Antigen specificity is unknown. Each CDR3 protein is one row after TCRdb ran MiXCR on the 5' RACE reads. The table lists 250,000 to 400,000 distinct CDR3 sequences, about 4% of them singletons, with around 23% in the top ten. The chain employs TRBV7-3 and TRBJ2-3; 8 bases line up with TRBD2. The receptor was isolated from a man aged 18-30 years who received the YFV17D yellow fever vaccine. The sequenced sample was PBMCs, obtained 5 days after the yellow fever booster vaccination. In DNA form, the CDR3 reads TGTGCCAGCAGCTTAACTAGCGGGGAGGGCACGCAGTATTTT. It codes for CASSLTSGEGTQYF.